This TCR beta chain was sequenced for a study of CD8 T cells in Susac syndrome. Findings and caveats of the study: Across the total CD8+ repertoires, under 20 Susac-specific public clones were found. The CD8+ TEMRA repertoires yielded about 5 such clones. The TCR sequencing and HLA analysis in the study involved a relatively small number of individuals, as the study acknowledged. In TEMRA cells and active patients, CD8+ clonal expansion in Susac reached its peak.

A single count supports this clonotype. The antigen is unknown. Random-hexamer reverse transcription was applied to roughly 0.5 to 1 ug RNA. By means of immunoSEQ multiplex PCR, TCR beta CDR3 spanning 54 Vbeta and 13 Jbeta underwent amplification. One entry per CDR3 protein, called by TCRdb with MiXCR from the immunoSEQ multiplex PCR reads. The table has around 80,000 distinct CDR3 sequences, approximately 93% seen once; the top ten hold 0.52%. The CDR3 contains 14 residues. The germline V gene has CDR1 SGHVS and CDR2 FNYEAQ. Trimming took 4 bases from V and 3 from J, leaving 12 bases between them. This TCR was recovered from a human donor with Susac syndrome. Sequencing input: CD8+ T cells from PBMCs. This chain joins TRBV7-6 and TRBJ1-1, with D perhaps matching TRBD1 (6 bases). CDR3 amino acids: CASSSGTPYTEAFF. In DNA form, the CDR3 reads TGTGCCAGCAGCTCTGGGACACCCTACACTGAAGCTTTCTTT.